These 21 T cell receptor beta chains originate from one sample sequenced in a study of T cells in Graves' hyperthyroidism and ophthalmopathy. Amplified TCR beta CDR3 regions came from RNA transcripts. The HTBI set primed first-round TCR CDR3 RT-PCR. TCRdb re-analysed the multiplex PCR reads in MiXCR, keeping a single row per CDR3 protein. The sample lists about 360,000 distinct CDR3 sequences; approximately 19% were seen once. The specimen was blood. These receptors came from a young woman with Graves' hyperthyroidism.

There are many counts of this clonotype. The chain recombines TRBV20-1 with TRBJ2-5, with D perhaps matching TRBD2 (5 bases). The CDR3 is 13 residues long. CDR1 and CDR2 (germline): DFQATT, SNEGSKA (reference sequence). Trimming removed 1 base at V and 4 bases at J, with 10 bases between. CDR3 loop: CSARVGSSETQYF. The CDR3 nucleotides are TGCAGTGCTAGAGTAGGGAGTTCAGAGACCCAGTACTTC.

The chain carries TRBV6-1 and TRBJ1-2; 9 bases match TRBD1. The V and J ends lost 6 bases and 6 bases, in that order; junction bases with no gene match: 5. The CDR3 spans 13 residues. The germline CDR1 and CDR2 sequences are MNHNS and SASEGT. For the CDR3, the DNA is TGTGCCAGCAGCGGGACAGGGCGAAATGGCTACACCTTC. Its translation: CASSGTGRNGYTF.

The sample holds many counts of this clonotype. The rearrangement uses TRBV6-5 and TRBJ1-2, with TRBD1 identical over 7 bases. This CDR3 is built from 13 residues. The germline V gene encodes CDR1 MNHEY and CDR2 SVGAGI. V gave up 2 bases and J gave up 7 bases; unmatched junction bases: 4. The CDR3 spells CASSYRTGGGYTF. DNA of the CDR3: TGTGCCAGCAGTTACCGGACAGGAGGTGGCTACACCTTC.

This clonotype appeared many times. The chain uses TRBV5-6 and TRBJ2-7; 8 nucleotides agree with TRBD1. The CDR3 length is 15 residues. The germline CDR1 and CDR2 sequences are SGHDT and YYEEEE. V gave up 6 bases and J gave up 4 bases; unmatched junction bases: 12. The CDR3 DNA is TGTGCCAGCACCTGGTGGCGGACAGGGAATTACGAGCAGTACTTC. Translating it yields CASTWWRTGNYEQYF.

This clonotype was recorded many times. V is TRBV6-5 and J is TRBJ1-1, with D possibly TRBD1 on 5 matching bases. V was clipped by 5 bases and J by 2 bases, with 12 bases between them. CDR3 size: 14 residues. CDR1 MNHEY and CDR2 SVGAGI come from the germline V gene. The CDR3 DNA reads as TGTGCCAGCAGTCTCTCGGGGGTCAACACTGAAGCTTTCTTT. It translates to CASSLSGVNTEAFF.

This clonotype was seen repeatedly, ten times or more. V is TRBV2 and J is TRBJ1-5; tentatively, D is TRBD1 (5 bases). The CDR3 has 19 residues. V lost 6 bases to trimming and J lost 3 bases, with 27 bases between them. Germline V CDR1 and CDR2: SNHLY, FYNNEI. CDR3 sequence reads: CASSLSTERGRLDNQPQHF. DNA for the CDR3: TGTGCCAGCAGCTTGAGTACGGAGAGGGGAAGATTGGACAATCAGCCCCAGCATTTT.

This clonotype has only a few counts. Because the CDR3's place on the DNA is in doubt, the DNA is left out and the CDR3 is given as listed by TCRdb. This rearrangement joins TRBV19 to TRBJ2-1; the listed D gene, TRBD1, was not tested against the DNA. From its first to its last residue, the CDR3 has 15 amino acids. Germline CDR1 is LNHDA and CDR2 is SQIVND (reference sequence). The CDR3 is CASSIDFGPGNEKFF.

This clonotype showed up many times. The CDR3 region is CASTLGLAGGPTYEQYF. CDR3 bases: TGTGCCAGCACCTTGGGGCTAGCGGGGGGCCCAACCTACGAGCAGTACTTC. The chain combines TRBV7-2 with TRBJ2-7; 11 positions agree with TRBD2. CDR1 and CDR2 (germline): SGHTA, FQGNSA. V lost 7 bases to trimming and J lost 2 bases; unmatched junction nucleotides: 13. The CDR3 contains 17 residues.

Many counts were recorded for this clonotype. The rearrangement joins TRBV29-1 to TRBJ2-7; 7 bases line up with TRBD1. The CDR3 sequence is 14 residues long. Trimming at V came to 4 bases and at J to 2 bases, leaving 8 bases not matched to a gene. Germline CDR1 is SQVTM and CDR2 is ANQGSEA. CDR3 bases: TGCAGCGTTGGACCTGGACAGGCAACCTACGAGCAGTACTTC. Protein: CSVGPGQATYEQYF.

The V gene is TRBV30, the J gene TRBJ2-7; 9 bases match TRBD2. V shed 3 bases and J 7 bases; nucleotides not matched to a gene: 7. The CDR3 is 13 amino acids. The germline V gene has CDR1 GTSNPN and CDR2 SVGIG (reference sequence). The CDR3 bases are TGTGCCTGGAGCCCCGGCGGGGGGGCAGAGCAGTACTTC. Amino acids: CAWSPGGGAEQYF.

The rearrangement joins TRBV6-5 to TRBJ1-1; D call uncertain. V gave up 4 bases and J gave up 4 bases, with 13 bases separating them. This CDR3 is built from 14 residues. Germline values: CDR1 MNHEY, CDR2 SVGAGI. The CDR3 nucleotides are TGTGCCAGCAGTTCGTTCTCCGGTGGCACTGAAGCTTTCTTT. Translated: CASSSFSGGTEAFF.

This chain uses TRBV7-2 with TRBJ2-6; a weak D match, TRBD1 (7 bases). The CDR3 loop spans 19 amino acids. The V gene lost 0 bases and the J gene lost 4 bases, with 19 bases spanning the gap. Germline V gene data show CDR1 as SGHTA and CDR2 as FQGNSA. The chain's CDR3 is CASSLAVRDREAGANVLTF. The CDR3 region has the DNA TGTGCCAGCAGCTTAGCAGTTAGAGACAGGGAGGCAGGGGCCAACGTCCTGACTTTC.

This clonotype has a count of ten or more. V gene TRBV12-3 or TRBV12-4 combines with J gene TRBJ1-3; D perhaps matches TRBD1 (6 bases). The CDR3 length is 16 residues. Trimming pared 5 bases from V and 3 bases from J, leaving 17 bases between. The CDR3 DNA reads TGTGCCAGCAGTCCCAGCAGGGGCCGACTTGGAAACACCATATATTTT. Its translation is CASSPSRGRLGNTIYF.

This clonotype appeared many times. This sequence joins TRBV12-3 or TRBV12-4 and TRBJ1-1; tentatively, D is TRBD1 (5 bases). Trimming pared 8 bases from V and 4 bases from J, leaving 23 bases between. The CDR3 consists of 16 residues. DNA of the CDR3: TGTGCCAGCGGGTCACAGGCGGCGTTTACAGGCACTGAAGCTTTCTTT. Protein product: CASGSQAAFTGTEAFF.

This clonotype was seen ten or more times. The genes are TRBV9 and TRBJ1-3; D unresolved. CDR1 and CDR2 from the germline V gene are SGDLS and YYNGEE. V lost 7 bases and J 4 bases, leaving 15 bases between the germline ends. This CDR3 is 14 amino acids long. For the CDR3, the DNA is TGTGCCAGCGGCCAGGCGGTAGGGGGAAACACCATATATTTT. Its translation: CASGQAVGGNTIYF. Filled out from reference TRBV9 and TRBJ1-3, the complete variable domain reads DSGVTQTPKHLITATGQRVTLRCSPRSGDLSVYWYQQSLDQGLQFLIQYYNGEERAKGNILERFSAQQFPDLHSELNLSSLELGDSALYFCASGQAVGGNTIYFGEGSWLTVV.

This clonotype occurred a few times. The rearrangement joins TRBV19 to TRBJ1-2; D remains unclear. This CDR3 spans 12 amino acids. Germline CDR1 is LNHDA and CDR2 is SQIVND (reference sequence). V was shortened by 8 bases and J by 8 bases, with 15 bases between the two germline ends. CDR3 sequence reads: CASLSLPGGYTF. CDR3 nucleotide sequence: TGTGCCAGTCTCAGCCTGCCCGGGGGCTACACCTTC.

This clonotype occurred many times. V usage is TRBV28 and J usage is TRBJ1-3; D gene uncertain. This CDR3 has 17 residues. Germline loops: CDR1 MDHEN, CDR2 SYDVKM. The ends were cut back, 3 bases at V and 0 bases at J, with 15 bases in the middle. The CDR3 reads CASSFRGGRRSGNTIYF. The DNA for the CDR3 is TGTGCCAGCAGTTTCCGCGGAGGACGCCGCTCTGGAAACACCATATATTTT.

This clonotype showed up many times. The V gene is TRBV12-3 or TRBV12-4, the J gene TRBJ1-1, with 8 bases aligning to TRBD1. The CDR3 has 13 amino acids. After removal of 3 bases from V and 6 bases from J, the junction contained 3 bases not matched to a gene. CDR3 nucleotide sequence: TGTGCCAGCAGTTTCAGGACAGGGTCTGAAGCTTTCTTT. It yields the protein CASSFRTGSEAFF.

The V and J genes are TRBV7-2 and TRBJ1-1, with D uncertain. V dropped 3 bases and J dropped 1 base, with 9 bases sitting between them. Germline V gene sequence: CDR1 SGHTA, CDR2 FQGNSA. CDR3 length: 14 residues. CDR3 amino acids: CASSFLTANTEAFF. The CDR3 DNA sequence: TGTGCCAGCAGCTTTTTGACGGCGAACACTGAAGCTTTCTTT.

This clonotype was observed many times. V gene TRBV7-2 combines with J gene TRBJ1-2, with D unresolved. Trimming left V 2 bases short and J 4 bases short, with 11 bases between. Germline CDR1 reads SGHTA; CDR2 reads FQGNSA. CDR3 length: 14 amino acids. In DNA, the CDR3 is TGTGCCAGCAGCTTATCCCCGGCGTCCTATGGCTACACCTTC. This encodes CASSLSPASYGYTF. Using reference TRBV7-2 and TRBJ1-2 for the parts outside the CDR3, the full variable domain is GAGVSQSPSNKVTEKGKDVELRCDPISGHTALYWYRQSLGQGLEFLIYFQGNSAPDKSGLPSDRFSAERTGGSVSTLTIQRTQQEDSAVYLCASSLSPASYGYTFGSGTRLTVV.

This clonotype was seen repeatedly, ten times or more. The chain joins TRBV20-1 to TRBJ1-5; tentative D call: TRBD1 (6 bases). CDR1 and CDR2 from the germline V gene are DFQATT and SNEGSKA (reference sequence). This CDR3 comprises 13 residues. Trimming stripped 7 bases from V and 6 bases from J, with 16 bases between. The chain's CDR3 is CSVQGGVAQPQHF. The CDR3 DNA is TGCAGTGTTCAAGGGGGGGTCGCTCAGCCCCAGCATTTT.